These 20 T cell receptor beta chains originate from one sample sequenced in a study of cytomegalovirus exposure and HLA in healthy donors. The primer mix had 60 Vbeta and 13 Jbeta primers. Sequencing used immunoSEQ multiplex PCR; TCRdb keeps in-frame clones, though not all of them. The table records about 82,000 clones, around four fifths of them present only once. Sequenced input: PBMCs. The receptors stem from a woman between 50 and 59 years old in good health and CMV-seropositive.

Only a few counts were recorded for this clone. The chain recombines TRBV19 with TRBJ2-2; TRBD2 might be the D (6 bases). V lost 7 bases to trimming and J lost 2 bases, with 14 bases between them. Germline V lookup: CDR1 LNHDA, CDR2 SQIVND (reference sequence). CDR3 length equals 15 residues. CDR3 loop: CASTAGSHNTGELFF. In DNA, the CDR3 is TGTGCCAGTACGGCGGGATCCCATAACACCGGGGAGCTGTTTTTT.

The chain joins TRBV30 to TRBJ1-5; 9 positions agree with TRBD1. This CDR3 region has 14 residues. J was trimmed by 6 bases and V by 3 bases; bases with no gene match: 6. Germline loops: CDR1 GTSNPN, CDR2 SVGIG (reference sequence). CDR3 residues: CAWRGTGMGQPQHF. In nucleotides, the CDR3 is TGTGCCTGGAGGGGGACAGGGATGGGTCAGCCCCAGCATTTT. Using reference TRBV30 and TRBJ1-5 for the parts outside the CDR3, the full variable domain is SQTIHQWPATLVQPVGSPLSLECTVEGTSNPNLYWYRQAAGRGLQLLFYSVGIGQISSEVPQNLSASRPQDRQFILSSKKLLLSDSGFYLCAWRGTGMGQPQHFGDGTRLSIL.

CDR3 loop: CASSADRGTGELFF. In DNA, the CDR3 is TGTGCCAGCAGCGCAGACAGGGGAACCGGGGAGCTGTTTTTT. V usage is TRBV2 and J usage is TRBJ2-2; TRBD1 matches 8 bases. CDR1 is SNHLY, CDR2 FYNNEI, per germline. J gave up 5 bases and V 6 bases, and 5 bases lay outside the gene matches. The CDR3 length is 14 residues.

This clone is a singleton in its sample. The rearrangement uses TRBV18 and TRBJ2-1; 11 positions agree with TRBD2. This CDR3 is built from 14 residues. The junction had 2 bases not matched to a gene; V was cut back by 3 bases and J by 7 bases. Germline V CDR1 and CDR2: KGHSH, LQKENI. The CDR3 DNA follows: TGTGCCAGCTCACCGGGACTAGCGGTTAATGAGCAGTTCTTC. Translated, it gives CASSPGLAVNEQFF. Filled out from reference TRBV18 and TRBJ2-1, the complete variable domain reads NAGVMQNPRHLVRRRGQEARLRCSPMKGHSHVYWYRQLPEEGLKFMVYLQKENIIDESGMPKERFSAEFPKEGPSILRIQQVVRGDSAAYFCASSPGLAVNEQFFGPGTRLTVL.

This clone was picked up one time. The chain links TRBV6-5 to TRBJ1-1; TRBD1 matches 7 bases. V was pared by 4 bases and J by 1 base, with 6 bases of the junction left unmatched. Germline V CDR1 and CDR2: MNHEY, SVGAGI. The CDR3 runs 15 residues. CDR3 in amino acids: CASSSSGQANTEAFF. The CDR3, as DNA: TGTGCCAGCAGTTCCTCCGGACAGGCGAACACTGAAGCTTTCTTT.

CDR3 amino acids: CASSLVEAGNTIYF. The CDR3 DNA sequence: TGTGCCAGCAGCTTAGTGGAGGCTGGAAACACCATATATTTT. The chain employs TRBV7-9 and TRBJ1-3; no clear D. This CDR3 comprises 14 residues. V was cut by 1 base and J by 2 bases, with 6 bases left in between. Germline V gene data show CDR1 as SEHNR and CDR2 as FQNEAQ (reference sequence). Looking up the rest from reference TRBV7-9 and TRBJ1-3 gives the full variable domain: DTGVSQNPRHKITKRGQNVTFRCDPISEHNRLYWYRQTLGQGPEFLTYFQNEAQLEKSRLLSDRFSAERPKGSFSTLEIQRTEQGDSAMYLCASSLVEAGNTIYFGEGSWLTVV.

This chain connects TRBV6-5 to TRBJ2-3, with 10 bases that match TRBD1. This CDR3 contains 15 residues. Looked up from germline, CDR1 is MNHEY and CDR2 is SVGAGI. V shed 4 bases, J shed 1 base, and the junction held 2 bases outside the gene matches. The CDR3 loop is CASSLGTGGTDTQYF. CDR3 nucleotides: TGTGCCAGCAGTTTGGGGACAGGGGGCACAGATACGCAGTATTTT.

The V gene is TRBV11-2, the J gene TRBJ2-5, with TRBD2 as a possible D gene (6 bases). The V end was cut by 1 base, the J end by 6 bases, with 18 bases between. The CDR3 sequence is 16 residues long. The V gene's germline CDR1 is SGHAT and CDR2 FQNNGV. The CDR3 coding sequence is TGTGCCAGCAGCTTAGGTGTGACTAGGGGCAAGAAGACCCAGTACTTC. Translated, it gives CASSLGVTRGKKTQYF.

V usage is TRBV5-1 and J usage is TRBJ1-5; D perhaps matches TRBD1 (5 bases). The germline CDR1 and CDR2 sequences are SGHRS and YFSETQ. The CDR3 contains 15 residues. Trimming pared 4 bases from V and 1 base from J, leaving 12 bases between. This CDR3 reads CASSLAGLSNQPQHF. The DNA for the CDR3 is TGCGCCAGCAGCCTAGCGGGGCTAAGCAATCAGCCCCAGCATTTT. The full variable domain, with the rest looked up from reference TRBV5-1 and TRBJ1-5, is KAGVTQTPRYLIKTRGQQVTLSCSPISGHRSVSWYQQTPGQGLQFLFEYFSETQRNKGNFPGRFSGRQFSNSRSEMNVSTLELGDSALYLCASSLAGLSNQPQHFGDGTRLSIL.

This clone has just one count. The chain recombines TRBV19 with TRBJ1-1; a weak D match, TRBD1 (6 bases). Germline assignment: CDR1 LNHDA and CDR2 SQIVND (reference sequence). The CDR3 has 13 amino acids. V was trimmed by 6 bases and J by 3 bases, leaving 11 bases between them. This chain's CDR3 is CASRGATYTEAFF. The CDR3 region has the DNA TGTGCCAGTAGGGGGGCTACCTACACTGAAGCTTTCTTT.

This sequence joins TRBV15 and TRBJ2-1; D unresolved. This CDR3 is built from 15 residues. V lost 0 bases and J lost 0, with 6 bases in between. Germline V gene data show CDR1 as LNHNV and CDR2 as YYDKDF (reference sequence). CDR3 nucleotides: TGTGCCACCAGCAGAGACCCGAGCTCCTACAATGAGCAGTTCTTC. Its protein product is CATSRDPSSYNEQFF.

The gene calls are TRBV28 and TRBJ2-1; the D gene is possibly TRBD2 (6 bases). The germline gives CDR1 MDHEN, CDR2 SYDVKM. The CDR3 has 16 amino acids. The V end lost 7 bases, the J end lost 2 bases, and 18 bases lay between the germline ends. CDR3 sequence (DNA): TGTGCCAGCACCCAGGGTGCGGGGAGTCCCTACAATGAGCAGTTCTTC. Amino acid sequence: CASTQGAGSPYNEQFF.

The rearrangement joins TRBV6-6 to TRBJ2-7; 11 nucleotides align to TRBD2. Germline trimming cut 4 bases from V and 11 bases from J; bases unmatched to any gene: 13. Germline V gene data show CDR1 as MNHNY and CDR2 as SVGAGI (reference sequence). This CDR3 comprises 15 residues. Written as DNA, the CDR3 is TGTGCCAGCAGTTCGCCGGGACTAGCGGCTCGAGGGGAGTACTTC. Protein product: CASSSPGLAARGEYF.

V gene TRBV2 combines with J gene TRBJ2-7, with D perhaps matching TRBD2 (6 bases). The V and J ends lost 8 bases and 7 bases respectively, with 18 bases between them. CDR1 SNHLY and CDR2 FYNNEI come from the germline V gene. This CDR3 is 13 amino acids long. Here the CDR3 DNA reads TGTGCCAGCGCGGGACGGCGCGAGGGAGAGCAGTACTTC. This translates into CASAGRREGEQYF.

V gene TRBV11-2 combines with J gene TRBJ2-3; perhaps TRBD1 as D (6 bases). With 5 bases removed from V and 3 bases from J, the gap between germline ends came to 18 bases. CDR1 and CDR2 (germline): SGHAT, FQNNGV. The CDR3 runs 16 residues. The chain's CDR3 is CASSPRQEIRTDTQYF. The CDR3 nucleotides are TGTGCCAGCAGCCCGAGACAGGAGATTCGGACAGATACGCAGTATTTT.

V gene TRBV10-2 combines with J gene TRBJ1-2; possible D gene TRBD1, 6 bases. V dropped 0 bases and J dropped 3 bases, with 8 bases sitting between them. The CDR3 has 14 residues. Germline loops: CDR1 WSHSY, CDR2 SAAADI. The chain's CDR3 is CASSESWTDYGYTF. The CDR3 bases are TGCGCCAGCAGTGAGTCGTGGACAGACTATGGCTACACCTTC.

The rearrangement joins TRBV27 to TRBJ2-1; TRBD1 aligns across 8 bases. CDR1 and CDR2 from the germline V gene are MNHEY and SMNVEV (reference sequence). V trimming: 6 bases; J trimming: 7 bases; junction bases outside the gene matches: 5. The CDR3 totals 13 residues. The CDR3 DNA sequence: TGTGCCAGCAGCCACAGGGGGTGGAATGAGCAGTTCTTC. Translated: CASSHRGWNEQFF.

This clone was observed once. The CDR3 DNA reads TGTGCCAGCAGCGTAGGTGGGACAGGGGAGTTATTATATGGCTACACCTTC. Amino acids: CASSVGGTGELLYGYTF. The J gene is TRBJ1-2, the V gene TRBV9, with TRBD1 matching over 10 bases. J was trimmed by 5 bases and V by 0 bases; bases with no gene match: 10. CDR1 is SGDLS, CDR2 YYNGEE, per germline. The CDR3 totals 17 residues.

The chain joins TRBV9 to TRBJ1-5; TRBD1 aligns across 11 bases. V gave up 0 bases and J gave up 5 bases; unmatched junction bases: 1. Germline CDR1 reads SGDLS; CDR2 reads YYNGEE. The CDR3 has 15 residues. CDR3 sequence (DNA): TGTGCCAGCAGCGTAGCGGGACAGGGGGATCAGCCCCAGCATTTT. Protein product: CASSVAGQGDQPQHF.

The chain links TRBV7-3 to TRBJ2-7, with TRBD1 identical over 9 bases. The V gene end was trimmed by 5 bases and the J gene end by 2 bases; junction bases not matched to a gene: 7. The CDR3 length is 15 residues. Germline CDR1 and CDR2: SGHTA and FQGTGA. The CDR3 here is CASSPKGTGPYEQYF. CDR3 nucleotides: TGTGCCAGCAGCCCCAAAGGGACAGGGCCCTACGAGCAGTACTTC.